Sequencing of this T cell receptor beta chain was carried out in a study of OX40 agonist ivuxolimab in advanced cancers. For the wider study: Ivuxolimab, which targeted the costimulatory receptor OX40 (CD134), was an agonistic, fully human IgG2 monoclonal antibody. Intravenous ivuxolimab was administered to patients every 2 weeks at six dose levels: 0.01, 0.1, 0.3, 1.5, 3 and 10 mg/kg. Of the approximately 53 patients in dose escalation, some 20 had hepatocellular carcinoma, about 15 had melanoma, 9 had renal cell carcinoma and 9 had head and neck cancer. The dose-escalation cohort was 80% to 90% male with a mean age of roughly 60 years, ranging from 23 to 79. Patients were allowed to have had prior anti-PD-1, anti-PD-L1 or anti-CTLA-4 therapy, and more than 30% of the dose-escalation patients had previously received checkpoint inhibitors. Partial responses occurred in three dose-escalation patients: two with cutaneous melanoma and one with hepatocellular carcinoma. Peripheral TCRbeta sequencing aimed to test whether ivuxolimab altered TCR sequence diversity and caused clonal T-cell expansion. The paper covers the monotherapy dose-escalation part of the phase I ivuxolimab trial, which included N ≈ 50 patients.

What the study reported, not specific to this receptor: After ivuxolimab, CD8+ T cells had more expanded clones than CD4+ T cells on average. At doses of 0.1 to 3.0 mg/kg, clonal expansion of both CD4+ and CD8+ T cells in blood was seen between baseline and week 6. Low levels of normalized T-cell clonal expansion were also shown by some nonresponding patients. In partial responders in the 0.1-3.0 mg/kg groups, normalized peripheral clonal expansion was found to be among the lowest, especially among CD8+ T cells. Which antigens the clonally expanded peripheral T cells were specific for was not determined.

The CDR3, cysteine through phenylalanine, is 14 amino acids long. The DNA shown is the 42-base CDR3, in frame from base 1. In the germline V gene, CDR1 corresponds to LGHNA and CDR2 to YSLEER. Trimming removed 5 bases from V and 1 base from J; the gene matches leave 3 bases unexplained. Genomic DNA was extracted from sorted cells for sequencing of the TCRbeta CDR3 region. TCRbeta CDR3 regions were sequenced using the immunoSEQ Assay. Sourced from immuneACCESS, this table was stored by TCRdb with only in-frame sequences that have V and J called. A share of the clones is absent; for the studies checked, an unresolved V gene accounts for under half, and the remainder has no known explanation. The sample table shows approximately 60,000 clones, and around 92% are seen once. The leading ten clones occupy roughly 19% of the sample. To note about this clone: Its target antigen remains unknown. Per-base qualities were not stored, and no clone one base away is much larger.

The trial excluded patients who had a history of autoimmune disease or who were on systemic immunosuppression. Peripheral blood for TCR sequencing was collected from all dose cohorts at baseline, on cycle 4 day 1, and on cycle 7 day 1. The samples were drawn from a first-in-human, open-label, multicenter phase I dose-escalation trial of ivuxolimab. Adults with locally advanced or metastatic melanoma, renal cell carcinoma, hepatocellular carcinoma or head and neck squamous cell carcinoma were enrolled in the trial. Before TCR sequencing, CD4+ and CD8+ T cells were separately sorted from peripheral blood.

The sample was CD4+ or CD8+ T cells sorted from blood, taken in a trial of the OX40 agonist ivuxolimab. This receptor was taken from an adult with an advanced solid tumor such as melanoma, head and neck, liver or kidney cancer. The chain is assembled from TRBV4-3 and TRBJ2-7, with 9 junctional bases fitting TRBD1. The nucleotide sequence reads as follows: TGCGCCAGCAGCGGACAGGGGAGGTCCTACGAGCAGTACTTC. The resulting protein is CASSGQGRSYEQYF.